This T cell receptor beta chain was sequenced for a study of graft-versus-host responses after intestinal transplantation. At the level of the study: All recipients got anti-thymocyte globulin induction, then tacrolimus and steroids for around three years.

V lost 0 bases, J lost 3 bases, and 9 bases lay in between. CDR1 MNHNY and CDR2 SVGAGI come from the germline V gene (reference sequence). The CDR3 is made up of 14 amino acids. Note on this clone: The antigen remains unidentified.

The repertoire was sequenced with immunoSEQ multiplex PCR; TCRdb's copy has only in-frame clones and lacks some. The profile covers fewer than 70,000 clones, with just under 95% appearing a single time and about 6.9% taken by the ten largest. Post-transplant marrow was drawn from the posterior iliac crest or another site. Study-level points and caveats: In patients with graft-donor T cell macrochimerism, allograft graft-versus-host to host-versus-graft clonal ratios were high. Recipient marrow held GvH clones, some first seen in ileum or blood.

The specimen comprised bone marrow, sampled 734 days after intestinal transplantation. The receptor comes from a human patient who received an intestinal transplant, so some T cells may come from the graft donor. The chain employs TRBV6-6 and TRBJ2-7; D gene unclear. CDR3: CASSYSYSLYEQYF. The CDR3 nucleotides are TGTGCCAGCAGTTACTCGTACAGTCTCTACGAGCAGTACTTC.